A single sample gave rise to the 12 T cell receptor beta chains below, sequenced in a study of OX40 agonist ivuxolimab in advanced cancers. Method: immunoSEQ multiplex PCR; TCRdb's copy keeps in-frame clones and lacks some. Among 20,000 to 25,000 clones listed, around 84% were seen once. The sample was CD4+ or CD8+ T cells sorted from blood, taken in a trial of the OX40 agonist ivuxolimab. The receptors shown here come from an adult with an advanced solid tumor such as melanoma, head and neck, liver or kidney cancer.

As regards this clone: Other DNA sequences of this sample code for an identical CDR3. The chain employs TRBV27 and TRBJ2-7; D possibly matches TRBD1 or TRBD2 (6 bases each). The CDR3 has 12 amino acids. V lost 5 bases and J lost 6, with 11 bases in between. In germline, CDR1 is MNHEY, CDR2 SMNVEV (reference sequence). The DNA for the CDR3 is TGTGCCAGCAGTCCACAGGGAGGCGAGCAGTACTTC. Translation gives CASSPQGGEQYF.

The gene calls are TRBV4-3 and TRBJ2-2; possibly TRBD2 for D (5 bases). The germline gives CDR1 LGHNA, CDR2 YSLEER. V was trimmed by 0 bases and J by 5 bases, leaving 13 bases between them. The CDR3 contains 16 residues. The CDR3, as DNA: TGCGCCAGCAGCCAAGATCTATCCAGGACTACCGGGGAGCTGTTTTTT. Its protein product is CASSQDLSRTTGELFF.

The V and J genes are TRBV27 and TRBJ2-7; no clear D. V dropped 6 bases and J dropped 2 bases, with 11 bases sitting between them. The CDR3 covers 13 residues. The germline gives CDR1 MNHEY, CDR2 SMNVEV (reference sequence). The CDR3 is CASSEGQAYEQYF. The CDR3 DNA is TGTGCCAGCAGCGAAGGTCAGGCCTACGAGCAGTACTTC.

V usage is TRBV19 and J usage is TRBJ2-1; 11 bases map to TRBD2. V dropped 4 bases and J dropped 5; count of bases not matched to a gene: 7. CDR3 size: 16 residues. Germline CDR1 reads LNHDA; CDR2 reads SQIVND (reference sequence). Here the CDR3 reads CASSKGPGLADNEQFF. Here the CDR3 DNA reads TGTGCCAGTAGTAAGGGACCGGGACTAGCGGACAATGAGCAGTTCTTC.

The chain couples TRBV5-6 to TRBJ2-3; a possible D gene is TRBD1 (6 bases). This CDR3 spans 16 amino acids. Looked up from germline, CDR1 is SGHDT and CDR2 is YYEEEE. V gave up 4 bases and J gave up 6 bases, with 21 bases separating them. In DNA form, the CDR3 reads TGTGCCAGCAGCCCCCGGGACACTCTGTTGGAGGATACGCAGTATTTT. Protein product: CASSPRDTLLEDTQYF.

The V call is TRBV5-6, the J call TRBJ2-2, with D uncertain. There are 13 residues in the CDR3. Germline loops: CDR1 SGHDT, CDR2 YYEEEE. Trimming took off 4 bases at V and 5 bases at J, with 9 bases between the two ends. The CDR3 reads CASSLGWTGELFF. CDR3 nucleotides: TGTGCCAGCAGCCTAGGGTGGACCGGGGAGCTGTTTTTT.

The chain uses TRBV5-1 and TRBJ2-7, with D perhaps TRBD2 (6 bases). Germline values: CDR1 SGHRS, CDR2 YFSETQ. This CDR3 is built from 13 residues. Trimming removed 2 bases at V and 5 bases at J, with 11 bases between. The DNA of the CDR3 is TGCGCCAGCAGCTTCAGCGGGCAGCACGAGCAGTACTTC. Translating it yields CASSFSGQHEQYF.

The count of this clone is one. The J gene is TRBJ1-2, the V gene TRBV6-5, with D hard to call. Trimming took 5 bases from V and 6 from J, leaving 16 bases between them. This CDR3 spans 14 amino acids. Germline values: CDR1 MNHEY, CDR2 SVGAGI. The CDR3, as DNA: TGTGCCAGCAGTCTACCCGACTGGCTGGATGGCTACACCTTC. Protein sequence: CASSLPDWLDGYTF.

V and J are TRBV19 and TRBJ1-2; 7 nucleotides agree with TRBD1. This CDR3 has 14 amino acids. Losses at the gene ends were 9 bases for V and 0 bases for J; bases not matched to a gene: 7. Germline values: CDR1 LNHDA, CDR2 SQIVND (reference sequence). CDR3 residues: CASRNRGANYGYTF. The CDR3 DNA is TGTGCCAGCCGAAACAGGGGAGCTAACTATGGCTACACCTTC.

V gene TRBV7-2 combines with J gene TRBJ2-3, with 9 positions matching TRBD2. This CDR3 contains 15 residues. Trimming cost V 5 bases and J 1 base; bases outside gene matches: 4. Per germline, CDR1 SGHTA and CDR2 FQGNSA. The CDR3 nucleotides are TGTGCCAGCAGCCTCTGGACTAGCGGCACAGATACGCAGTATTTT. Its protein is CASSLWTSGTDTQYF.

This chain joins TRBV2 and TRBJ2-7; 8 nucleotides match TRBD1. This CDR3 comprises 13 residues. Germline assignment: CDR1 SNHLY and CDR2 FYNNEI. The V gene end was trimmed by 6 bases and the J gene end by 2 bases; junction bases not matched to a gene: 3. The CDR3 is CASSRRGPYEQYF. Here the CDR3 DNA reads TGTGCCAGCAGCCGCAGGGGGCCCTACGAGCAGTACTTC. The complete variable domain, with remaining parts taken from reference TRBV2 and TRBJ2-7, reads EPEVTQTPSHQVTQMGQEVILRCVPISNHLYFYWYRQILGQKVEFLVSFYNNEISEKSEIFDDQFSVERPDGSNFTLKIRSTKLEDSAMYFCASSRRGPYEQYFGPGTRLTVT.

The chain's CDR3 is CASSQEDRSQPQHF. CDR3 nucleotide sequence: TGCGCCAGCAGCCAAGAGGACCGATCGCAACCCCAGCATTTT. The chain recombines TRBV4-1 with TRBJ1-5; D is ambiguous. This CDR3 comprises 14 residues. Germline V gene sequence: CDR1 MGHRA, CDR2 YSYEKL. The V and J ends lost 0 bases and 10 bases respectively, with 13 bases between them.